These 27 T cell receptor beta chains were sequenced from one sample in a study of cytomegalovirus exposure and HLA in healthy donors (TCRdb year 2017). Library creation used the immunoSEQ multiplex PCR assay. The multiplex PCR relied on a mix of 60 forward primers for TCR Vbeta segments and 13 reverse primers for TCR Jbeta segments. Imported from immuneACCESS, the table was reduced by TCRdb to in-frame sequences with V and J called. These copies leave out some clones; in studies compared against another copy, an unresolved V gene accounts for under half, and the cause of the remainder is not known. Across this sample there are 150,000 to 200,000 clones, with 60% to 80% seen only once. The ten largest clones add up to around 1% of the sample. Sequences were obtained from PBMCs. These TCRs come from a woman between 45 and 60 years old in good health and CMV-seropositive.

The V and J genes are TRBV23-1 and TRBJ2-6; TRBD1 agrees at 8 bases. TRBV23-1 is an open reading frame, and its role is uncertain. The CDR3 loop spans 20 amino acids. Trimming cost V 9 bases and J 0 bases; bases outside gene matches: 19. CDR3 sequence (DNA): TGCGCCAGTAATTGGACAGGGCAAGTTTCCCCGCCCTCTGGGGCCAACGTCCTGACTTTC. As protein: CASNWTGQVSPPSGANVLTF.

This clone appeared a single time. V is TRBV14 and J is TRBJ2-7, with 9 bases lining up with TRBD1. Per the germline V gene, CDR1 is SGHDN and CDR2 is FVKESK. The CDR3 is made up of 15 amino acids. The V and J ends lost 2 bases and 4 bases, in that order; junction bases with no gene match: 6. CDR3 sequence (DNA): TGTGCCAGCAGCCAAAGGGGACAGGGAGATTACGAGCAGTACTTC. This sequence encodes CASSQRGQGDYEQYF.

The gene calls are TRBV4-2 and TRBJ2-3; TRBD2 matches 10 bases. This CDR3 spans 17 amino acids. The V and J ends lost 0 bases and 0 bases, in that order; junction bases with no gene match: 3. CDR1 and CDR2 (germline): LGHNA, YNFKEQ. CDR3 DNA: TGTGCCAGCAGCCAAGATATGACTAGCGGGAGCACAGATACGCAGTATTTT. It yields the protein CASSQDMTSGSTDTQYF.

CDR3 in DNA: TGTGCCAGCTCACCTACTAGCGGGGGGCTCTACGAGCAGTACTTC. Protein: CASSPTSGGLYEQYF. The chain links TRBV18 to TRBJ2-7; 12 bases match TRBD2. Germline assignment: CDR1 KGHSH and CDR2 LQKENI. The CDR3 covers 15 residues. Losses at the gene ends were 3 bases for V and 3 bases for J; bases not matched to a gene: 3.

The V call is TRBV7-8, the J call TRBJ2-3; D possibly corresponds to TRBD2 (6 bases). Trimming cost V 5 bases and J 2 bases, with 23 bases left between them. CDR1 and CDR2 from the germline V gene are SGHVS and FQNEAQ. CDR3 length: 18 residues. The CDR3 DNA reads as TGTGCCAGCAGCCACACATTTCTTGAGCGGAGGGACACAGATACGCAGTATTTT. This gives the protein CASSHTFLERRDTDTQYF.

The chain joins TRBV5-8 to TRBJ2-1, with 7 bases fitting TRBD2. This CDR3 contains 15 residues. With 7 bases clipped from V and 0 bases from J, the junction kept 7 bases outside the gene matches. Germline-derived CDR1 and CDR2 are SGHTS and YDEGEE. The CDR3 nucleotides read TGTGCCAGCGGGAGGGTGCCAAGCTCCTACAATGAGCAGTTCTTC. Its translation is CASGRVPSSYNEQFF.

This clone was seen a few times. The gene calls are TRBV19 and TRBJ1-5, with TRBD1 matching 7 bases. Trimming cost V 4 bases and J 0 bases; bases outside gene matches: 3. CDR3 length: 15 amino acids. Germline values: CDR1 LNHDA, CDR2 SQIVND (reference sequence). CDR3 bases: TGTGCCAGTAGTACGACAGGGTATAGCAATCAGCCCCAGCATTTT. Protein: CASSTTGYSNQPQHF.

The V call is TRBV9, the J call TRBJ2-3; 9 bases agree with TRBD2. The CDR3 contains 16 residues. V was pared by 0 bases and J by 2 bases, with 4 bases of the junction left unmatched. The germline gives CDR1 SGDLS, CDR2 YYNGEE. As DNA, the CDR3 is TGTGCCAGCAGCGTAGGACTAGCGGATAACACAGATACGCAGTATTTT. Translating it yields CASSVGLADNTDTQYF.

In DNA, the CDR3 is TGTGCCAGCAGTTACGGCGGGGGGGGACGGGAGCAGTTCTTC. Protein product: CASSYGGGGREQFF. The rearrangement joins TRBV6-6 to TRBJ2-1, with 9 positions matching TRBD2. The CDR3 sequence is 14 residues long. Germline V gives CDR1 MNHNY, CDR2 SVGAGI (reference sequence). V was clipped by 2 bases and J by 10 bases; unmatched bases: 6.

V gene TRBV2 combines with J gene TRBJ2-5; D is undetermined. In germline, CDR1 is SNHLY, CDR2 FYNNEI. Between the trimmed V and J ends, which lost 5 bases and 2 bases, there was a span of 6 bases. The CDR3 totals 12 residues. CDR3 in amino acids: CASSTRQETQYF. For the CDR3, the DNA is TGTGCCAGCAGTACTCGGCAAGAGACCCAGTACTTC.

This chain links TRBV7-9 with TRBJ1-6; D is undetermined. Trimming stripped 5 bases from V and 0 bases from J, with 8 bases between. The CDR3 is 15 amino acids. Germline V CDR1 and CDR2: SEHNR, FQNEAQ (reference sequence). Written as DNA, the CDR3 is TGTGCCAGCAGCATCGGGGACTCCTATAATTCACCCCTCCACTTT. It encodes CASSIGDSYNSPLHF.

This chain connects TRBV4-3 to TRBJ2-4, with a weak D call TRBD1 (6 bases). V was shortened by 0 bases and J by 8 bases, with 8 bases between the two germline ends. The CDR3 spans 13 residues. Germline V gene lookup returns CDR1 LGHNA and CDR2 YSLEER. In DNA, the CDR3 is TGCGCCAGCAGCCAAGACAGGGGTCACATTCAGTACTTC. Residues: CASSQDRGHIQYF.

J is TRBJ1-1 and V is TRBV27; tentative D call: TRBD1 (6 bases). CDR3 length: 13 residues. CDR1 and CDR2 (germline): MNHEY, SMNVEV (reference sequence). Trimming stripped 8 bases from V and 7 bases from J, with 17 bases between. As DNA, the CDR3 is TGTGCCAGCGGGGGGGCAGGGCGGTTTGAAGCTTTCTTT. This codes for CASGGAGRFEAFF.

The chain combines TRBV9 with TRBJ2-7; D perhaps matches TRBD2 (5 bases). Per germline, CDR1 SGDLS and CDR2 YYNGEE. The ends were cut back, 0 bases at V and 0 bases at J, with 7 bases in the middle. The CDR3 runs to 14 residues. The chain's CDR3 is CASSVGEPSYEQYF. The CDR3 region has the DNA TGTGCCAGCAGCGTAGGGGAGCCCTCCTACGAGCAGTACTTC.

The gene calls are TRBV27 and TRBJ1-5; D is undetermined. The germline V gene encodes CDR1 MNHEY and CDR2 SMNVEV (reference sequence). The CDR3 runs to 14 residues. V lost 6 bases and J 4 bases, leaving 13 bases between the germline ends. The CDR3 sequence: CASSPRPGNQPQHF. The CDR3 DNA is TGTGCCAGCAGCCCACGGCCAGGTAATCAGCCCCAGCATTTT.

This clone showed up just a few times. The rearrangement links TRBV15 to TRBJ2-1; weak D call: TRBD2 (5 bases). V lost 1 base to trimming and J lost 7 bases, with 14 bases between them. There are 15 residues in the CDR3. Germline V lookup: CDR1 LNHNV, CDR2 YYDKDF (reference sequence). The CDR3 nucleotides are TGTGCCACCAGCAGAGGCGGGTCAATGGGGAATGAGCAGTTCTTC. Residues: CATSRGGSMGNEQFF.

The chain combines TRBV19 with TRBJ2-3; 9 bases are shared with TRBD1. Germline loops: CDR1 LNHDA, CDR2 SQIVND (reference sequence). Trimming removed 5 bases from V and 5 bases from J; junction bases left unmatched: 8. CDR3 length: 15 amino acids. The CDR3 sequence: CASSAIQGAKDTQYF. CDR3 DNA sequence: TGTGCCAGTAGTGCTATACAGGGGGCGAAAGATACGCAGTATTTT.

V gene TRBV4-1 combines with J gene TRBJ1-2; 7 nucleotides line up with TRBD1. V shed 3 bases, J shed 2 bases, and the junction held 6 bases outside the gene matches. Germline loops: CDR1 MGHRA, CDR2 YSYEKL. CDR3 size: 15 residues. CDR3 DNA sequence: TGCGCCAGCAGCCAGGAAAACAGGGGAAACTATGGCTACACCTTC. Translation: CASSQENRGNYGYTF.

This clone turned up a few times. The rearrangement links TRBV6-5 to TRBJ1-1; D remains ambiguous. The CDR3 has 12 residues. Germline CDR1 is MNHEY and CDR2 is SVGAGI. V lost 2 bases and J 5 bases, leaving 6 bases between the germline ends. The DNA of the CDR3 is TGTGCCAGCAGTTACGCAGGTACTGAAGCTTTCTTT. Translated, it gives CASSYAGTEAFF.

This clone was seen only once. This rearrangement joins TRBV19 to TRBJ1-1; 8 bases align to TRBD1. Germline V CDR1 and CDR2: LNHDA, SQIVND (reference sequence). Trimming took 5 bases from V and 5 from J; bases not matched to a gene: 7. CDR3 length: 14 amino acids. CDR3 loop: CASSALDRETEAFF. For the CDR3, the DNA is TGTGCCAGTAGTGCCTTGGACAGGGAAACTGAAGCTTTCTTT.

The chain joins TRBV6-5 to TRBJ1-1; 7 bases line up with TRBD1. The germline CDR1 and CDR2 sequences are MNHEY and SVGAGI. The V gene end was trimmed by 5 bases and the J gene end by 5 bases; junction bases not matched to a gene: 5. The CDR3 contains 13 residues. CDR3 DNA sequence: TGTGCCAGCAGTAAGACAGGGATGACTGAAGCTTTCTTT. It codes for CASSKTGMTEAFF.

This clone was observed a few times. The J gene is TRBJ2-1, the V gene TRBV9, with D unclear. Germline assignment: CDR1 SGDLS and CDR2 YYNGEE. This CDR3 is 15 amino acids long. The V and J ends lost 0 bases and 0 bases respectively, with 7 bases between them. The CDR3 sequence: CASSVAVSSYNEQFF. CDR3 DNA: TGTGCCAGCAGCGTAGCGGTTAGCTCCTACAATGAGCAGTTCTTC.

As regards this clone: Within the sample, other DNA sequences also encode this same CDR3. The chain combines TRBV7-2 with TRBJ2-3, with TRBD2 matching 12 bases. V was pared by 3 bases and J by 2 bases, with 3 bases of the junction left unmatched. The CDR3 spans 16 residues. Germline values: CDR1 SGHTA, CDR2 FQGNSA. CDR3 region: CASSLASGGATDTQYF. The CDR3 DNA follows: TGTGCCAGCAGCTTGGCTAGCGGGGGGGCCACAGATACGCAGTATTTT.

This clone has a handful of counts. The chain carries TRBV7-8 and TRBJ2-6; D not certain. The ends were cut back, 3 bases at V and 4 bases at J, with 22 bases in the middle. The CDR3 spans 19 residues. Per germline, CDR1 SGHVS and CDR2 FQNEAQ. CDR3 DNA sequence: TGTGCCAGCAGCTTTATGACGTTCTCGTCAGGTTCCGGGGCCAACGTCCTGACTTTC. It encodes CASSFMTFSSGSGANVLTF.

This chain joins TRBV2 and TRBJ1-2; 7 bases align to TRBD1. The ends lost 5 bases at V and 8 bases at J; junction bases unmatched: 2. The germline CDR1 and CDR2 sequences are SNHLY and FYNNEI. The CDR3 runs to 11 residues. The CDR3 region is CASSTGVGYTF. The CDR3 nucleotides read TGTGCCAGCAGTACAGGGGTGGGCTACACCTTC. Drawing the rest from reference TRBV2 and TRBJ1-2, the complete variable domain is EPEVTQTPSHQVTQMGQEVILRCVPISNHLYFYWYRQILGQKVEFLVSFYNNEISEKSEIFDDQFSVERPDGSNFTLKIRSTKLEDSAMYFCASSTGVGYTFGSGTRLTVV.

V gene TRBV5-1 combines with J gene TRBJ2-5; D perhaps matches TRBD2 (5 bases). In germline, CDR1 is SGHRS, CDR2 YFSETQ. V lost 4 bases and J lost 3, with 10 bases in between. CDR3 length: 13 amino acids. This CDR3 is CASSIDGKETQYF. The CDR3, as DNA: TGCGCCAGCAGCATTGACGGGAAAGAGACCCAGTACTTC.

The chain joins TRBV4-1 to TRBJ2-7; D is undetermined. The CDR3 runs 15 residues. Germline loops: CDR1 MGHRA, CDR2 YSYEKL. Trimming pared 0 bases from V and 2 bases from J, leaving 11 bases between. CDR3 sequence (DNA): TGCGCCAGCAGCCAAGAAAGTCAGGTACCCTACGAGCAGTACTTC. Translated, it gives CASSQESQVPYEQYF.